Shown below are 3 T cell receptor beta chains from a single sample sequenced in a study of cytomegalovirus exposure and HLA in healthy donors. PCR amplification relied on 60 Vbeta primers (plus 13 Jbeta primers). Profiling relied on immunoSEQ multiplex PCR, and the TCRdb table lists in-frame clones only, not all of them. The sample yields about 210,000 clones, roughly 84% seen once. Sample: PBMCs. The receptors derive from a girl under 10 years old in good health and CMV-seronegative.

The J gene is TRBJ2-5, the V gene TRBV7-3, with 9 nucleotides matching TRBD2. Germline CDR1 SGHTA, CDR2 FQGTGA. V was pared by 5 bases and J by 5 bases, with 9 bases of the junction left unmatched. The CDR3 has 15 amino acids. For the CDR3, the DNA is TGTGCCAGCAGCGGGGGCGGGGGGGCACTTGAGACCCAGTACTTC. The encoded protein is CASSGGGGALETQYF.

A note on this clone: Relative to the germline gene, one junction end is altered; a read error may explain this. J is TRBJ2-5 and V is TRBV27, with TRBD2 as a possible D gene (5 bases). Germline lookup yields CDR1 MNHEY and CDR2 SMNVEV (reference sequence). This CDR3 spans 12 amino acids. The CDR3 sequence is CACSVLGSTQYF. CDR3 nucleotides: TGTGCCTGCAGTGTACTAGGATCGACCCAGTACTTC.

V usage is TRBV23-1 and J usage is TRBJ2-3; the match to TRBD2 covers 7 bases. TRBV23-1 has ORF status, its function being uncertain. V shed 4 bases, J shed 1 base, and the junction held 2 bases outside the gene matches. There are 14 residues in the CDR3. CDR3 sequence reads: CASSRGRGTDTQYF. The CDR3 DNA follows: TGCGCCAGCAGTCGGGGGAGGGGCACAGATACGCAGTATTTT.